A single sample is the source of the 27 T cell receptor beta chains below, sequenced in a study of cytomegalovirus exposure and HLA in healthy donors. Assay: immunoSEQ multiplex PCR; the TCRdb copy retains only in-frame clones and omits some. Among about 190,000 clones listed, more than 75% were seen once. The sample taken for sequencing was PBMCs. The receptors here all came from a woman under 30 in good health and CMV-seronegative.

This clone was seen more than once but under ten times. J is TRBJ2-1 and V is TRBV25-1; 9 bases fit TRBD2. Trimming cost V 2 bases and J 6 bases; bases outside gene matches: 2. Germline-derived CDR1 and CDR2 are MGHDK and SYGVNS. The CDR3 is 14 amino acids. CDR3 sequence: CASSEAGGLNEQFF. The CDR3 bases are TGTGCCAGCAGTGAAGCGGGGGGGCTCAATGAGCAGTTCTTC.

The chain carries TRBV6-6 and TRBJ1-1; maybe TRBD1 (6 bases). In germline, CDR1 is MNHNY, CDR2 SVGAGI (reference sequence). Trimming removed 2 bases from V and 6 bases from J, with 13 bases in between. The CDR3 has 14 residues. CDR3 in amino acids: CASSYPEKGAEAFF. For the CDR3, the DNA is TGTGCCAGCAGTTACCCCGAGAAGGGGGCTGAAGCTTTCTTT.

CDR3 region: CASSPGTGGHQPQHF. CDR3 in DNA: TGTGCCAGCAGCCCCGGGACAGGGGGCCATCAGCCCCAGCATTTT. V gene TRBV2 combines with J gene TRBJ1-5; 12 nucleotides align to TRBD1. CDR1 is SNHLY, CDR2 FYNNEI, per germline. After removal of 6 bases from V and 5 bases from J, the junction contained 5 bases not matched to a gene. The CDR3 totals 15 residues. The whole variable domain, filled in from reference TRBV2 and TRBJ1-5, reads EPEVTQTPSHQVTQMGQEVILRCVPISNHLYFYWYRQILGQKVEFLVSFYNNEISEKSEIFDDQFSVERPDGSNFTLKIRSTKLEDSAMYFCASSPGTGGHQPQHFGDGTRLSIL.

J is TRBJ2-1 and V is TRBV5-1, with 13 bases aligning to TRBD2. Trimming took 5 bases from V and 9 from J; bases not matched to a gene: 5. Germline V gene sequence: CDR1 SGHRS, CDR2 YFSETQ. The CDR3 consists of 14 residues. The CDR3 is CASRAGLAGREQFF. The CDR3 DNA reads TGCGCCAGCAGGGCGGGACTAGCGGGACGTGAGCAGTTCTTC.

The V and J genes are TRBV4-1 and TRBJ1-2; possible D gene TRBD1, 5 bases. The CDR3 extends over 17 amino acids. CDR1 and CDR2 (germline): MGHRA, YSYEKL. Trimming stripped 4 bases from V and 4 bases from J, with 22 bases between. CDR3 DNA sequence: TGCGCCAGCAGCCGCCAAGAGATCCAGGGCATCCTCTATGGCTACACCTTC. As protein: CASSRQEIQGILYGYTF.

The rearrangement joins TRBV5-1 to TRBJ2-1, with 11 bases identical to TRBD2. Germline-derived CDR1 and CDR2 are SGHRS and YFSETQ. The V segment lost 6 bases and the J segment 9 bases; nucleotides outside the gene matches: 11. The CDR3 runs 15 residues. CDR3: CASTAGTSGGGEQFF. The CDR3 DNA sequence: TGCGCCAGCACCGCCGGGACTAGCGGTGGGGGTGAGCAGTTCTTC.

The J gene is TRBJ2-1, the V gene TRBV4-1; D unclear. CDR3 length equals 14 residues. V was shortened by 4 bases and J by 1 base, with 8 bases between the two germline ends. Per germline, CDR1 MGHRA and CDR2 YSYEKL. The CDR3 DNA reads TGCGCCAGCAGCCCCTGGCCGTCCTACAATGAGCAGTTCTTC. Its protein product is CASSPWPSYNEQFF.

V and J are TRBV18 and TRBJ1-5; D call uncertain. V was shortened by 0 bases and J by 6 bases, with 9 bases between the two germline ends. CDR1 and CDR2 from the germline V gene are KGHSH and LQKENI. The CDR3 extends over 14 amino acids. The CDR3 here is CASSPPHSGQPQHF. CDR3 DNA: TGTGCCAGCTCACCACCCCACTCAGGTCAGCCCCAGCATTTT.

This clone has a single count. The J gene is TRBJ1-3, the V gene TRBV10-3; D gene unclear. Trimming took off 6 bases at V and 2 bases at J, with 14 bases between the two ends. This CDR3 region has 15 residues. Germline V gene data show CDR1 as ENHRY and CDR2 as SYGVKD. As DNA, the CDR3 is TGTGCCATCAGAAGCGGCGGACTGACTGGAAACACCATATATTTT. As protein: CAIRSGGLTGNTIYF.

The V call is TRBV27, the J call TRBJ1-1; no clear D gene. The CDR3 loop spans 12 amino acids. The germline V and J ends were trimmed by 4 bases and 1 base, with 4 bases remaining between them. Germline assignment: CDR1 MNHEY and CDR2 SMNVEV (reference sequence). The CDR3 bases are TGTGCCAGCAGTTACGGGAACACTGAAGCTTTCTTT. Protein: CASSYGNTEAFF.

V gene TRBV10-2 combines with J gene TRBJ2-2, with 8 bases fitting TRBD1. J lost 5 bases, V lost 8 bases, and 10 bases had no gene match. Germline values: CDR1 WSHSY, CDR2 SAAADI. CDR3 length: 15 residues. In DNA form, the CDR3 reads TGCGCCAGCGTTTCAGGGGGCGTTTGGACCGGGGAGCTGTTTTTT. The encoded protein is CASVSGGVWTGELFF.

The V gene is TRBV7-9, the J gene TRBJ2-2; D gene unclear. Per the germline V gene, CDR1 is SEHNR and CDR2 is FQNEAQ (reference sequence). The CDR3 covers 15 residues. V was trimmed by 4 bases and J by 3 bases, leaving 12 bases between them. As DNA, the CDR3 is TGTGCCAGCAGCTCAAGTGCGGTGTACACCGGGGAGCTGTTTTTT. Its translation is CASSSSAVYTGELFF.

This chain uses TRBV18 with TRBJ2-7, with unresolved D. The CDR3 contains 13 residues. Trimming cost V 5 bases and J 0 bases, with 8 bases left between them. The V gene's germline CDR1 is KGHSH and CDR2 LQKENI. CDR3 bases: TGTGCCAGCTCAGGGCCGAACTCCTACGAGCAGTACTTC. Amino acids: CASSGPNSYEQYF.

The CDR3 nucleotides read TGTGCCAGCTCACCATATAGGATTTCTGTTCCGGACAGGGGATTGCACACTGAAGCTTTCTTT. It specifies CASSPYRISVPDRGLHTEAFF. J is TRBJ1-1 and V is TRBV18; 9 nucleotides line up with TRBD1. V gave up 2 bases and J gave up 3 bases; unmatched junction bases: 22. CDR1 and CDR2 (germline): KGHSH, LQKENI. The CDR3 contains 21 residues. The whole variable domain, remainder taken from reference TRBV18 and TRBJ1-1, is NAGVMQNPRHLVRRRGQEARLRCSPMKGHSHVYWYRQLPEEGLKFMVYLQKENIIDESGMPKERFSAEFPKEGPSILRIQQVVRGDSAAYFCASSPYRISVPDRGLHTEAFFGQGTRLTVV.

The chain recombines TRBV9 with TRBJ2-5, with 7 nucleotides matching TRBD1. Germline V CDR1 and CDR2: SGDLS, YYNGEE. Trimming at V came to 0 bases and at J to 8 bases, leaving 13 bases not matched to a gene. The CDR3 sequence is 16 residues long. CDR3 coding DNA: TGTGCCAGCAGCGTAGACCCACAGGGGTTCCGAGGAACCCAGTACTTC. It is translated as CASSVDPQGFRGTQYF.

The chain couples TRBV6-1 to TRBJ1-2; 9 bases match TRBD1. The CDR3 has 14 residues. The J segment lost 1 base and the V segment lost 6 bases, leaving 3 bases of the junction unmatched. CDR1 is MNHNS, CDR2 SASEGT, per germline. CDR3 protein: CASSTDRGNYGYTF. In DNA, the CDR3 is TGTGCCAGCAGCACGGACAGGGGTAACTATGGCTACACCTTC.

V and J are TRBV9 and TRBJ1-2; possible D gene TRBD1, 6 bases. Germline V gene data show CDR1 as SGDLS and CDR2 as YYNGEE. This CDR3 is 13 amino acids long. Trimming cost V 1 base and J 3 bases, with 7 bases left between them. Here the CDR3 reads CASSVYRDYGYTF. CDR3 sequence (DNA): TGTGCCAGCAGCGTATACAGGGACTATGGCTACACCTTC.

The rearrangement joins TRBV30 to TRBJ1-1; TRBD1 might be the D (5 bases). Germline V gene sequence: CDR1 GTSNPN, CDR2 SVGIG (reference sequence). CDR3 size: 13 residues. V was shortened by 4 bases and J by 0 bases, with 9 bases between the two germline ends. CDR3 region: CAWTQGMNTEAFF. The CDR3 region has the DNA TGTGCCTGGACCCAGGGTATGAACACTGAAGCTTTCTTT.

V is TRBV6-1 and J is TRBJ2-5, with D possibly matching TRBD2 (7 bases). Germline CDR1 and CDR2: MNHNS and SASEGT. V was pared by 6 bases and J by 5 bases, with 19 bases between. The CDR3 contains 15 residues. The CDR3 loop reads CASSDLPGGRETQYF. The CDR3 nucleotides read TGTGCCAGCAGCGACCTGCCCGGGGGGCGTGAGACCCAGTACTTC.

The chain combines TRBV15 with TRBJ2-5; 7 bases are a match to TRBD1. CDR3 length equals 16 residues. Germline CDR1 reads LNHNV; CDR2 reads YYDKDF (reference sequence). V trimming: 4 bases; J trimming: 4 bases; junction bases outside the gene matches: 12. The CDR3 is CATSTRPQGMGETQYF. CDR3 DNA: TGTGCCACCAGCACCAGACCACAGGGGATGGGAGAGACCCAGTACTTC.

This clone was seen a few times. This CDR3 is also generated by other DNA sequences in the sample. V and J are TRBV11-2 and TRBJ1-1; TRBD1 matches at 7 bases. The junction had 1 base not matched to a gene; V was cut back by 5 bases and J by 4 bases. Germline CDR1 reads SGHAT; CDR2 reads FQNNGV. CDR3 size: 12 residues. The CDR3 sequence is CASSPGGTEAFF. The CDR3 DNA is TGTGCCAGCAGCCCAGGGGGCACTGAAGCTTTCTTT.

The chain is built from TRBV18 and TRBJ1-4, with 7 bases fitting TRBD1. CDR1 is KGHSH and CDR2 is LQKENI in the germline V gene. The CDR3 contains 17 residues. V lost 3 bases and J lost 0; bases outside the gene matches: 7. DNA for the CDR3: TGTGCCAGCTCACCGGCAGGGGGTCGGGCAACTAATGAAAAACTGTTTTTT. Translating it yields CASSPAGGRATNEKLFF.

The rearrangement uses TRBV9 and TRBJ1-2, with 8 bases identical to TRBD1. After removal of 3 bases from V and 4 bases from J, the junction contained 14 bases not matched to a gene. CDR1 and CDR2 (germline): SGDLS, YYNGEE. CDR3 length: 17 residues. CDR3 region: CASSAGQDPSLSYGYTF. CDR3 in DNA: TGTGCCAGCAGCGCGGGACAGGACCCGTCGTTAAGCTATGGCTACACCTTC.

CDR3 in DNA: TGTGCCAGCAGTTTATCCGACTATGGCTACACCTTC. It specifies CASSLSDYGYTF. The V gene is TRBV28, the J gene TRBJ1-2; no firm D call. The CDR3 is 12 residues long. Germline lookup yields CDR1 MDHEN and CDR2 SYDVKM. V was trimmed by 1 base and J by 3 bases, leaving 3 bases between them.

The chain links TRBV6-5 to TRBJ1-2; 7 nucleotides align to TRBD1. Germline trimming cut 0 bases from V and 6 bases from J; bases unmatched to any gene: 7. The CDR3 is 15 residues long. The germline V gene encodes CDR1 MNHEY and CDR2 SVGAGI. CDR3: CASSYSQGTTNGYTF. Here the CDR3 DNA reads TGTGCCAGCAGTTACTCACAGGGGACAACTAATGGCTACACCTTC.

V is TRBV5-1 and J is TRBJ2-1; 14 nucleotides agree with TRBD2. CDR1 and CDR2 from the germline V gene are SGHRS and YFSETQ. After removal of 3 bases from V and 2 bases from J, the junction contained 19 bases not matched to a gene. The CDR3 covers 22 residues. The CDR3 here is CASSWGLAGVQSGGGAYNEQFF. The CDR3 DNA is TGCGCCAGCAGCTGGGGACTAGCGGGAGTTCAGTCTGGGGGTGGCGCCTACAATGAGCAGTTCTTC.

V is TRBV6-6 and J is TRBJ1-4; D gene unclear. The V gene lost 6 bases and the J gene lost 6 bases, with 14 bases spanning the gap. CDR3 length equals 14 residues. From germline, CDR1 is MNHNY and CDR2 SVGAGI (reference sequence). In DNA, the CDR3 is TGTGCCAGCAGGACGGGATCGAAGGATGAAAAACTGTTTTTT. Protein sequence: CASRTGSKDEKLFF.